The entry that follows covers one T cell receptor (beta chain) sequence. This entry belongs to a study of beta chain features in type 1 diabetes. The germline V gene has CDR1 GTSNPN and CDR2 SVGIG (reference sequence). CDR3 length equals 13 residues. V lost 3 bases, J lost 2 bases, and 11 bases lay in between. Expressed TCRB transcripts were sequenced because the entire RNA isolate underwent reverse transcription. Assay: immunoSEQ multiplex PCR; the TCRdb copy retains only in-frame clones and omits some. The sample carries more than 300,000 clones, around 16% recorded once. This TCR was recovered from a woman aged 18-29 years in good health. The sample consisted of naive CD4+ T cells from blood. This rearrangement joins TRBV30 to TRBJ2-7; D is unresolved. The chain's CDR3 is CAWRRLAAYEQYF. In DNA, the CDR3 is TGTGCCTGGAGGCGGCTGGCTGCCTACGAGCAGTACTTC.